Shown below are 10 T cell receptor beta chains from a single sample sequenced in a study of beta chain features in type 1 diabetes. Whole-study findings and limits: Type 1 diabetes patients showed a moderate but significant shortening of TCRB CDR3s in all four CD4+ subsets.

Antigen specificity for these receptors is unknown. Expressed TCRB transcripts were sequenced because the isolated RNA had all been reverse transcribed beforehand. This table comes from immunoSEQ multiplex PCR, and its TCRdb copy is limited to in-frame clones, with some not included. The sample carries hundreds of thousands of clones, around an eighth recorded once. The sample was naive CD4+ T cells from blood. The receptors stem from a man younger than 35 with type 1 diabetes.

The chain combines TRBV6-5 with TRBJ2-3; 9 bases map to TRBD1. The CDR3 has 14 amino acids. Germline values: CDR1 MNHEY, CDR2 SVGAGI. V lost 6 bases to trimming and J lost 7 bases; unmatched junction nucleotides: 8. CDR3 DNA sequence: TGTGCCAGCAGCCCACCGGGACAGGGTCATACGCAGTATTTT. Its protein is CASSPPGQGHTQYF.

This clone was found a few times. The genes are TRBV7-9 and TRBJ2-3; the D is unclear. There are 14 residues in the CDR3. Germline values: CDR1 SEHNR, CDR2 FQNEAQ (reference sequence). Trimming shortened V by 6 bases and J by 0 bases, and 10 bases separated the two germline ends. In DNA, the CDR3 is TGTGCCAGCAGGCGGAGCTCTAGCACAGATACGCAGTATTTT. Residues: CASRRSSSTDTQYF.

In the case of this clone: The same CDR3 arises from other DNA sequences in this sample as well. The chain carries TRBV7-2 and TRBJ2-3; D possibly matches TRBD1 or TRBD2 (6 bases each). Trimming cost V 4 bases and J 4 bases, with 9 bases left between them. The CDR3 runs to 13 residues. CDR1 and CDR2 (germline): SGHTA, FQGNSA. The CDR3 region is CASSWRGADTQYF. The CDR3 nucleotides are TGTGCCAGCAGCTGGAGGGGGGCAGATACGCAGTATTTT.

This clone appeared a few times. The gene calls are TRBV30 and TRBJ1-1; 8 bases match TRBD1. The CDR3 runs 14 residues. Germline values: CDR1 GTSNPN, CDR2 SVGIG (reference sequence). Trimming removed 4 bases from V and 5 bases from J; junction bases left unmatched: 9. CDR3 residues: CAWTTGQGWTEAFF. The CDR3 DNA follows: TGTGCCTGGACTACAGGACAGGGTTGGACTGAAGCTTTCTTT.

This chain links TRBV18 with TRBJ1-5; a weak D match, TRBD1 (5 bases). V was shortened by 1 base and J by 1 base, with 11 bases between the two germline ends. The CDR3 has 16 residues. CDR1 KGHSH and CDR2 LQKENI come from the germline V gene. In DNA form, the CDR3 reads TGTGCCAGCTCACCACAGGGGCCGATGAGCAATCAGCCCCAGCATTTT. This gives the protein CASSPQGPMSNQPQHF.

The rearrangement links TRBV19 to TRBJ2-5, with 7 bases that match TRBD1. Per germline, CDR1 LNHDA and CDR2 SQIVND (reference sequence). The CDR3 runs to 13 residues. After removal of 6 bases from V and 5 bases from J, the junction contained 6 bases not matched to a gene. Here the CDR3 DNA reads TGTGCCAGTAGGAGGGGGCTCGGGGAGACCCAGTACTTC. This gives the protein CASRRGLGETQYF.

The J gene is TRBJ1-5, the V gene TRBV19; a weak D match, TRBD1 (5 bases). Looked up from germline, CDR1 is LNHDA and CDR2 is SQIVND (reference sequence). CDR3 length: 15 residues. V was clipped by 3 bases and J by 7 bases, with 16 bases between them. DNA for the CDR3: TGTGCCAGTAGTATGCCCCCTGGGGGAAGACAGCCCCAGCATTTT. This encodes CASSMPPGGRQPQHF.

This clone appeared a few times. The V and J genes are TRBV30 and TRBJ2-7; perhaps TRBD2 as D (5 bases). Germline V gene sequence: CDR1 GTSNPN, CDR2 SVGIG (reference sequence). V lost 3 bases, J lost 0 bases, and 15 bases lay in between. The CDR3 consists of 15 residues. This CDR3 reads CAWRDLRRSSYEQYF. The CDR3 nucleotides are TGTGCCTGGAGAGACCTCAGGAGGAGCTCCTACGAGCAGTACTTC.

The CDR3 spells CASSEMGGLTDTQYF. As DNA, the CDR3 is TGTGCCAGCAGTGAGATGGGGGGTCTGACAGATACGCAGTATTTT. The V call is TRBV25-1, the J call TRBJ2-3; the D gene is possibly TRBD2 (6 bases). Germline CDR1 is MGHDK and CDR2 is SYGVNS. Trimming stripped 3 bases from V and 3 bases from J, with 13 bases between. There are 15 residues in the CDR3.

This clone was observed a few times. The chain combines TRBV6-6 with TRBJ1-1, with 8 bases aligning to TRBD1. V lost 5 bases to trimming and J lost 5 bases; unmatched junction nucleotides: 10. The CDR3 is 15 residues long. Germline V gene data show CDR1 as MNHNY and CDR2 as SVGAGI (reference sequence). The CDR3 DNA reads TGTGCCAGCAGTCCAGGGGGCTCCCCGAGGACTGAAGCTTTCTTT. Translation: CASSPGGSPRTEAFF.